These 30 T cell receptor beta chains came from one sample sequenced in a study of early T cells in non-severe SARS-CoV-2 infection. MiXCR, applied by TCRdb to the 5' RACE reads, yields one record per CDR3 protein. The table has 75,000 to 100,000 distinct CDR3 sequences, around a sixth seen once. The sample consisted of whole blood. The receptors were gathered from an adult who was a healthcare worker with PCR-confirmed SARS-CoV-2 infection or an uninfected control (not recorded which).

This clonotype was recorded a few times. The genes are TRBV29-1 and TRBJ2-3; possible D gene TRBD2, 6 bases. This CDR3 spans 12 amino acids. In germline, CDR1 is SQVTM, CDR2 ANQGSEA. V lost 4 bases to trimming and J lost 3 bases, with 8 bases between them. CDR3 sequence reads: CSVGRETDTQYF. The CDR3 bases are TGCAGCGTTGGACGGGAGACAGATACGCAGTATTTT.

V usage is TRBV14 and J usage is TRBJ2-7; D call uncertain. CDR1 SGHDN and CDR2 FVKESK come from the germline V gene. The CDR3 is made up of 13 amino acids. With 2 bases removed from V and 3 bases from J, the gap between germline ends came to 8 bases. Here the CDR3 DNA reads TGTGCCAGCAGCCAACTCCCGGGCTACGAGCAGTACTTC. Its translation: CASSQLPGYEQYF.

This clonotype was counted many times. The chain recombines TRBV24-1 with TRBJ2-1; D is unresolved. The CDR3 has 15 residues. V dropped 3 bases and J dropped 5 bases, with 13 bases sitting between them. Per the germline V gene, CDR1 is KGHDR and CDR2 is SFDVKD. CDR3 amino acids: CATSDVGSTHNEQFF. CDR3 bases: TGTGCCACCAGTGATGTGGGGTCGACACACAATGAGCAGTTCTTC.

This clonotype was detected a few times. This sequence joins TRBV21-1 and TRBJ2-7; the table's D call TRBD1 went unverified against the DNA. TRBV21-1 constitutes a pseudogene. The CDR3 covers 15 residues. The chain's CDR3 is CASSKRAGTAYEQYF. The DNA for the CDR3 is TGTGCCAGCAGCAAAAGGGCCGGGACAGCCTACGAGCAGTACTTC.

This clonotype showed up just a few times. This rearrangement joins TRBV28 to TRBJ1-5; maybe TRBD1 (5 bases). Germline V lookup: CDR1 MDHEN, CDR2 SYDVKM. Trimming stripped 4 bases from V and 0 bases from J, with 16 bases between. CDR3 length: 17 amino acids. The CDR3 loop reads CASSSTWQGPSNQPQHF. In nucleotides, the CDR3 is TGTGCCAGCAGTTCTACTTGGCAGGGACCTAGCAATCAGCCCCAGCATTTT.

In this sample, this clonotype turned up many times. The chain recombines TRBV6-2 or TRBV6-3 with TRBJ2-1, with 11 nucleotides matching TRBD2. This CDR3 region has 15 residues. Germline loops: CDR1 MNHEY, CDR2 SVGEGT. V trimming: 7 bases; J trimming: 8 bases; junction bases outside the gene matches: 10. The chain's CDR3 is CASNLIAGGPDEQFF. In DNA form, the CDR3 reads TGTGCCAGCAACCTAATAGCGGGAGGGCCTGATGAGCAGTTCTTC.

In this sample, this clonotype turned up a few times. The V call is TRBV11-2, the J call TRBJ2-3; 16 nucleotides agree with TRBD2. V trimming: 4 bases; J trimming: 1 base; junction bases outside the gene matches: 5. CDR1 is SGHAT and CDR2 is FQNNGV in the germline V gene. There are 18 residues in the CDR3. The CDR3 spells CASSSAGLAGGRTDTQYF. Written as DNA, the CDR3 is TGTGCCAGCAGCTCCGCGGGACTAGCGGGAGGGCGCACAGATACGCAGTATTTT.

The rearrangement uses TRBV12-3 or TRBV12-4 and TRBJ1-5; 9 bases align to TRBD1. This CDR3 is 15 amino acids long. The trim removed 6 bases at V and 6 bases at J, leaving 9 bases unmatched. CDR3 nucleotides: TGTGCCAGCAGGATCGGGACAGGGTGGGCTCAGCCCCAGCATTTT. Its translation: CASRIGTGWAQPQHF.

The V gene is TRBV5-6, the J gene TRBJ2-2; 7 bases match TRBD1. This CDR3 is built from 14 residues. Trimming at V came to 0 bases and at J to 7 bases, leaving 3 bases not matched to a gene. Germline lookup yields CDR1 SGHDT and CDR2 YYEEEE. CDR3 protein: CASSLGGGHGELFF. The CDR3 DNA sequence: TGTGCCAGCAGCTTGGGAGGGGGCCACGGGGAGCTGTTTTTT.

Note on this clonotype: One junction end does not reproduce the germline sequence, and a read error may be involved. The rearrangement joins TRBV7-9 to TRBJ1-2; possible D gene TRBD1, 5 bases. The CDR3 is 14 amino acids. In germline, CDR1 is SEHNR, CDR2 FQNEAQ (reference sequence). CDR3 loop: CASSLSQGDYGCTF. CDR3 sequence (DNA): TGTGCCAGCAGCTTATCCCAGGGAGACTATGGCTGCACCTTC.

This clonotype occurred a few times. The genes are TRBV7-6 and TRBJ1-1; the D gene is possibly TRBD1 (5 bases). V gave up 8 bases and J gave up 2 bases, with 18 bases separating them. The germline V gene encodes CDR1 SGHVS and CDR2 FNYEAQ. There are 15 residues in the CDR3. As DNA, the CDR3 is TGTGCCAGCTCAGGGCCTGGAGCTCTAAACACTGAAGCTTTCTTT. This translates into CASSGPGALNTEAFF.

At least ten counts were recorded for this clonotype. The rearrangement links TRBV20-1 to TRBJ1-1; 8 positions agree with TRBD1. With V trimmed by 3 bases and J by 4 bases, 4 bases remained unmatched. CDR3 size: 13 residues. The germline gives CDR1 DFQATT, CDR2 SNEGSKA (reference sequence). The CDR3, as DNA: TGCAGTGCTAGGTCAGGGGGCCTCACTGAAGCTTTCTTT. Translation gives CSARSGGLTEAFF.

The chain is built from TRBV10-3 and TRBJ2-2; a possible D gene is TRBD1 (5 bases). CDR1 and CDR2 (germline): ENHRY, SYGVKD. The CDR3 runs 11 residues. With 6 bases removed from V and 6 bases from J, the gap between germline ends came to 5 bases. For the CDR3, the DNA is TGTGCCATCAGGGGGCCCGGGGAGCTGTTTTTT. The encoded protein is CAIRGPGELFF.

This clonotype was found a few times. J is TRBJ1-6 and V is TRBV25-1; D remains unclear. This CDR3 has 13 amino acids. The germline CDR1 and CDR2 sequences are MGHDK and SYGVNS. V was trimmed by 6 bases and J by 4 bases, leaving 7 bases between them. The CDR3 loop is CASRDAYNSPLHF. The DNA for the CDR3 is TGTGCCAGCAGGGACGCATATAATTCACCCCTCCACTTT.

This clonotype was observed many times. The rearrangement links TRBV30 to TRBJ1-4; TRBD1 aligns across 9 bases. The CDR3 is 15 amino acids. J was trimmed by 9 bases and V by 0 bases; bases with no gene match: 8. Germline CDR1 and CDR2: GTSNPN and SVGIG (reference sequence). CDR3: CAWSVLGQGSQKLFF. The CDR3 DNA reads TGTGCCTGGAGTGTATTGGGACAGGGATCCCAAAAACTGTTTTTT.

The sample holds a few counts of this clonotype. This rearrangement joins TRBV12-3 or TRBV12-4 to TRBJ2-1, with 7 bases identical to TRBD1. The V gene end was trimmed by 10 bases and the J gene end by 0 bases; junction bases not matched to a gene: 9. This CDR3 has 15 residues. CDR3 in DNA: TGTGCCACCACCCCGGGACAGAGCTCCTACAATGAGCAGTTCTTC. Encoded protein: CATTPGQSSYNEQFF.

The chain recombines TRBV7-9 with TRBJ2-2; TRBD2 matches at 9 bases. The CDR3 consists of 15 residues. Trimming took 4 bases from V and 4 from J; bases not matched to a gene: 4. Per the germline V gene, CDR1 is SEHNR and CDR2 is FQNEAQ (reference sequence). The CDR3 region is CASSSGTSLTGELFF. The CDR3 DNA reads TGTGCCAGCAGCTCCGGGACTAGCCTCACCGGGGAGCTGTTTTTT.

This clonotype was recorded a few times. The V gene is TRBV29-1, the J gene TRBJ2-1, with 11 bases fitting TRBD2. Germline assignment: CDR1 SQVTM and CDR2 ANQGSEA. Unmatched junction bases numbered 3, after V lost 4 bases and J lost 4 bases. CDR3 length: 14 amino acids. The CDR3 nucleotides read TGCAGCGTTGCCGGGACTAGCGGATACAATGAGCAGTTCTTC. This encodes CSVAGTSGYNEQFF.

V usage is TRBV3-1 and J usage is TRBJ1-5; D call uncertain. Trimming removed 3 bases at V and 1 base at J, with 7 bases between. The V gene's germline CDR1 is LGHDT and CDR2 YNNKEL (reference sequence). This CDR3 comprises 14 residues. In DNA, the CDR3 is TGTGCCAGCAGCCACCCGGACAGCAATCAGCCCCAGCATTTT. This codes for CASSHPDSNQPQHF. Full variable domain (rest looked up from reference TRBV3-1 and TRBJ1-5): DTAVSQTPKYLVTQMGNDKSIKCEQNLGHDTMYWYKQDSKKFLKIMFSYNNKELIINETVPNRFSPKSPDKAHLNLHINSLELGDSAVYFCASSHPDSNQPQHFGDGTRLSIL.

This clonotype was observed a few times. The chain links TRBV27 to TRBJ2-1; TRBD2 matches at 10 bases. V lost 1 base, J lost 10 bases, and 10 bases stayed unmatched. Germline V lookup: CDR1 MNHEY, CDR2 SMNVEV (reference sequence). The CDR3 is made up of 16 amino acids. The CDR3 nucleotides read TGTGCCAGCAGTTTATGGTCAGCGGGAGGGCCCGGGGAGCAGTTCTTC. Translating gives CASSLWSAGGPGEQFF.

This chain uses TRBV4-1 with TRBJ2-7; tentatively, D is TRBD1 or TRBD2 (5 bases each). The V and J ends lost 3 bases and 3 bases respectively, with 15 bases between them. The CDR3 length is 15 residues. The germline V gene encodes CDR1 MGHRA and CDR2 YSYEKL. The CDR3 DNA sequence: TGCGCCAGCAGCCAGTTCCGGGACCGGAACTACGAGCAGTACTTC. Protein sequence: CASSQFRDRNYEQYF.

This clonotype was recorded a few times. V is TRBV27 and J is TRBJ2-1; D not resolved. In germline, CDR1 is MNHEY, CDR2 SMNVEV (reference sequence). The CDR3 runs 14 residues. Trimming pared 5 bases from V and 0 bases from J, leaving 8 bases between. CDR3 nucleotides: TGTGCCAGCAGTCTTACGAGCTCCTACAATGAGCAGTTCTTC. It translates to CASSLTSSYNEQFF.

This clonotype has a handful of counts. V is TRBV29-1 and J is TRBJ2-7; 8 bases are a match to TRBD2. The V segment lost 8 bases and the J segment 6 bases; nucleotides outside the gene matches: 15. Germline loops: CDR1 SQVTM, CDR2 ANQGSEA. The CDR3 runs 14 residues. The chain's CDR3 is CSRNWREARCEQYF. In DNA form, the CDR3 reads TGCAGCCGCAACTGGCGGGAGGCGAGGTGCGAGCAGTACTTC.

With regard to this clonotype: At one of its ends the junction is not consistent with the germline gene, which may arise from a read error. The chain couples TRBV7-6 to TRBJ2-1, with 11 positions matching TRBD1. This CDR3 contains 12 residues. Germline V gene lookup returns CDR1 SGHVS and CDR2 FNYEAQ. The CDR3 DNA sequence: TGTGCCAGCAGCTTGGGACAGGGGGGAGTGTCCTTC. Its translation: CASSLGQGGVSF.

The rearrangement uses TRBV29-1 and TRBJ2-3; D perhaps matches TRBD1 (5 bases). There are 12 residues in the CDR3. CDR1 SQVTM and CDR2 ANQGSEA come from the germline V gene. V lost 3 bases and J 5 bases, leaving 9 bases between the germline ends. The chain's CDR3 is CSVDRQLDTQYF. The CDR3 DNA reads as TGCAGCGTTGATAGACAGCTAGATACGCAGTATTTT.

In its sample, this clonotype was seen a few times. The J gene is TRBJ1-1, the V gene TRBV6-6; 10 nucleotides match TRBD1. Germline V gives CDR1 MNHNY, CDR2 SVGAGI (reference sequence). V dropped 5 bases and J dropped 4; count of bases not matched to a gene: 4. The CDR3 spans 14 residues. In DNA form, the CDR3 reads TGTGCCAGCAGTCGACAGGGGGCAAGCACTGAAGCTTTCTTT. As protein: CASSRQGASTEAFF.

The V call is TRBV12-3 or TRBV12-4, the J call TRBJ1-1; 7 bases line up with TRBD1. V was clipped by 4 bases and J by 0 bases; unmatched bases: 2. The CDR3 runs to 14 residues. This CDR3 reads CASSSGTVNTEAFF. The CDR3 DNA reads TGTGCCAGCAGTTCCGGGACAGTGAACACTGAAGCTTTCTTT.

This clonotype turned up a few times. This rearrangement joins TRBV2 to TRBJ1-2, with 11 bases fitting TRBD1. The CDR3 is made up of 15 amino acids. V lost 3 bases to trimming and J lost 7 bases; unmatched junction nucleotides: 7. Germline V gives CDR1 SNHLY, CDR2 FYNNEI. CDR3 protein: CASSDGQGASSGYTF. As DNA, the CDR3 is TGTGCCAGCAGTGACGGACAGGGGGCATCTAGTGGCTACACCTTC.

V is TRBV20-1 and J is TRBJ2-2; a weak D match, TRBD2 (6 bases). The ends were cut back, 5 bases at V and 5 bases at J, with 15 bases in the middle. Germline lookup yields CDR1 DFQATT and CDR2 SNEGSKA (reference sequence). This CDR3 has 14 amino acids. The CDR3 is CSARTAGSTGELFF. The DNA for the CDR3 is TGCAGTGCTCGGACTGCGGGGTCGACCGGGGAGCTGTTTTTT.

V and J are TRBV3-1 and TRBJ1-1; D remains ambiguous. Germline CDR1 reads LGHDT; CDR2 reads YNNKEL (reference sequence). The CDR3 is made up of 12 amino acids. With 1 base removed from V and 6 bases from J, the gap between germline ends came to 6 bases. The CDR3 is CASSQGVSEAFF. Here the CDR3 DNA reads TGTGCCAGCAGCCAAGGAGTATCTGAAGCTTTCTTT.